In its sample, the clone carrying this TCR beta chain was seen a few times. One base separates it from a far larger clone, so it is likely a read error. There are 14 residues in the CDR3. Germline lookup yields CDR1 GTSNPN and CDR2 SVGIG (reference sequence). Trimming cost V 0 bases and J 7 bases, with 15 bases left between them. This sample is part of a study of shared clonotypes between healthy human individuals. An even split of each subset's genomic DNA across several immunoSEQ plates was performed. Profiled with immunoSEQ multiplex PCR; TCRdb holds only in-frame clones, not every one. The repertoire holds 450,000 to 500,000 clones, with around 85% as singletons.

The sequence came from a woman between 40 and 55 years old in good health. Some clones in this sample may be carry-over from other donors' samples. Sequencing input: PBMCs. The rearrangement links TRBV30 to TRBJ2-5; D is ambiguous. DNA of the CDR3: TGTGCCTGGAGTGTAATCGGCAACCTTAGGACCCAGTACTTC. Protein: CAWSVIGNLRTQYF.